Following are 7 T cell receptor beta chains from one sample sequenced in a study of cytomegalovirus exposure and HLA in healthy donors (dated by TCRdb to the late 2010s). The protocol used for the library was the immunoSEQ multiplex PCR assay. For the multiplex PCR, a mixture combining 60 forward primers for TCR Vbeta segments and 13 reverse primers for TCR Jbeta segments was used. The table comes from immuneACCESS by way of TCRdb, which keeps in-frame sequences with V and J called. Part of the clones is missing from these tables; in studies checked, under half for an unresolved V gene and the rest for unknown reasons. A total of some 110,000 clones appear in this sample, 60% to 80% of them only once. The ten most abundant clones make up 4.5% to 5% of the sample. The material sequenced was PBMCs. The origin of the receptors is a man in his forties or fifties in good health and CMV-seropositive.

Worth noting for this clone: The sample carries other DNA sequences with the same CDR3. The V and J genes are TRBV27 and TRBJ1-5, with TRBD1 matching 7 bases. Germline assignment: CDR1 MNHEY and CDR2 SMNVEV (reference sequence). The junction had 5 bases not matched to a gene; V was cut back by 2 bases and J by 7 bases. This CDR3 is built from 14 residues. This chain's CDR3 is CASSLGTGEQPQHF. CDR3 nucleotides: TGTGCCAGCAGTTTAGGTACAGGGGAACAGCCCCAGCATTTT.

As regards this clone: An end of the junction differs from the germline gene, which may be a read error. The chain combines TRBV7-2 with TRBJ2-1; D is ambiguous. This CDR3 has 14 residues. Germline V CDR1 and CDR2: SGHTA, FQGNSA. CDR3 protein: CASSLGLSHNEQFF. For the CDR3, the DNA is TGTGCCAGCAGCTTAGGACTCTCCCACAATGAGCAGTTCTTC.

The chain uses TRBV9 and TRBJ2-1; TRBD2 agrees at 13 bases. Germline V gene lookup returns CDR1 SGDLS and CDR2 YYNGEE. The CDR3 has 19 amino acids. The J segment lost 3 bases and the V segment lost 2 bases, leaving 11 bases of the junction unmatched. CDR3 region: CASSVGDRTSGSFYNEQFF. CDR3 DNA: TGTGCCAGCAGCGTGGGTGATAGGACTAGCGGGAGTTTCTACAATGAGCAGTTCTTC.

The rearrangement joins TRBV10-3 to TRBJ2-3, with D possibly TRBD1 on 6 matching bases. Germline V CDR1 and CDR2: ENHRY, SYGVKD. The CDR3 is 14 amino acids. The V end lost 7 bases, the J end lost 4 bases, and 15 bases lay between the germline ends. CDR3 bases: TGTGCCATCACTGGCGGTAAGGGGGCAGATACGCAGTATTTT. It encodes CAITGGKGADTQYF.

The rearrangement uses TRBV29-1 and TRBJ2-3; the match to TRBD2 covers 7 bases. Trimming took 0 bases from V and 2 from J; bases not matched to a gene: 5. The length of the CDR3 is 15 residues. Germline CDR1 reads SQVTM; CDR2 reads ANQGSEA. This chain's CDR3 is CSVEDLRELTDTQYF. In DNA form, the CDR3 reads TGCAGCGTTGAAGACTTGCGGGAGCTCACAGATACGCAGTATTTT.

The V and J genes are TRBV5-1 and TRBJ2-5; no reliable D call. The CDR3 consists of 14 residues. Trimming cost V 0 bases and J 2 bases, with 8 bases left between them. Germline assignment: CDR1 SGHRS and CDR2 YFSETQ. The CDR3, as DNA: TGCGCCAGCAGCTTGGGCCCCAGTCAAGAGACCCAGTACTTC. It specifies CASSLGPSQETQYF.

The chain combines TRBV18 with TRBJ1-2; D gene ambiguous. This CDR3 comprises 15 residues. V was clipped by 5 bases and J by 4 bases, with 17 bases between them. The germline V gene encodes CDR1 KGHSH and CDR2 LQKENI. CDR3 amino acids: CASSTSRRESYGYTF. CDR3 bases: TGTGCCAGCTCAACGAGTCGTCGGGAGTCCTATGGCTACACCTTC.